These 12 T cell receptor beta chains were sequenced from one sample in a study of B cell selection in AIRE deficiency (dated by TCRdb to the late 2010s). Library preparation used the immunoSEQ multiplex PCR assay. TCRdb obtained this table from immuneACCESS and retained in-frame rearrangements with V and J assigned. These tables miss some clones; where compared with another copy, unresolved V genes account for less than half of the shortfall, and the remainder is unexplained. This sample comprises roughly 960 clones, roughly 80% of them detected only once. Of the sample, roughly 2.5% falls within the top ten clones. Conventional CD4 T cells were sorted as cells that were CD4+CD127+. The sample was conventional CD4+ T cells sorted from PBMCs. These receptor sequences come from a human donor with AIRE deficiency.

This clone was detected a few times. The rearrangement joins TRBV6-5 to TRBJ1-1; possibly TRBD1 for D (6 bases). The germline V gene encodes CDR1 MNHEY and CDR2 SVGAGI. Trimming took off 3 bases at V and 3 bases at J, with 14 bases between the two ends. The CDR3 runs to 15 residues. CDR3 nucleotide sequence: TGTGCCAGCAGTTATCCGGGAGGGGGTGACACTGAAGCTTTCTTT. It yields the protein CASSYPGGGDTEAFF.

This clone was seen a handful of times. This sequence joins TRBV2 and TRBJ1-5; a possible D gene is TRBD1 (5 bases). The CDR3 sequence is 14 residues long. V shed 8 bases and J shed 5 bases, with 16 bases lying between them. The V gene's germline CDR1 is SNHLY and CDR2 FYNNEI. The CDR3 DNA sequence: TGTGCCAGCGGGGACCAAGTCCCATATCAGCCCCAGCATTTT. Its protein product is CASGDQVPYQPQHF. The complete variable domain, with remaining parts taken from reference TRBV2 and TRBJ1-5, reads EPEVTQTPSHQVTQMGQEVILRCVPISNHLYFYWYRQILGQKVEFLVSFYNNEISEKSEIFDDQFSVERPDGSNFTLKIRSTKLEDSAMYFCASGDQVPYQPQHFGDGTRLSIL.

The chain combines TRBV14 with TRBJ1-1; no firm D call. The CDR3 sequence is 13 residues long. Trimming shortened V by 4 bases and J by 1 base, and 7 bases separated the two germline ends. Germline V gives CDR1 SGHDN, CDR2 FVKESK. CDR3 sequence: CASSRTSNTEAFF. In DNA form, the CDR3 reads TGTGCCAGCAGCCGGACCTCGAACACTGAAGCTTTCTTT.

This clone has just one count. The chain has TRBV7-2 and TRBJ1-3; 7 nucleotides align to TRBD1. Germline CDR1 SGHTA, CDR2 FQGNSA. This CDR3 is 15 amino acids long. Losses at the gene ends were 2 bases for V and 0 bases for J; bases not matched to a gene: 1. DNA for the CDR3: TGTGCCAGCAGCTTATGGGACAGCTCTGGAAACACCATATATTTT. Translated, it gives CASSLWDSSGNTIYF.

The chain recombines TRBV30 with TRBJ2-7; D is perhaps TRBD2 (6 bases). CDR3 length equals 15 residues. Germline CDR1 and CDR2: GTSNPN and SVGIG (reference sequence). V lost 3 bases, J lost 1 base, and 16 bases lay in between. CDR3 bases: TGTGCCTGGAGCCCCTCCAGCGGGCTTTCCTACGAGCAGTACTTC. Amino acids: CAWSPSSGLSYEQYF. Full variable domain (rest looked up from reference TRBV30 and TRBJ2-7): SQTIHQWPATLVQPVGSPLSLECTVEGTSNPNLYWYRQAAGRGLQLLFYSVGIGQISSEVPQNLSASRPQDRQFILSSKKLLLSDSGFYLCAWSPSSGLSYEQYFGPGTRLTVT.

The J gene is TRBJ2-7, the V gene TRBV28; TRBD1 matches at 7 bases. The CDR3 loop spans 12 amino acids. In germline, CDR1 is MDHEN, CDR2 SYDVKM. V lost 5 bases to trimming and J lost 4 bases; unmatched junction nucleotides: 2. The CDR3, as DNA: TGTGCCAGCAGTGGGACAGATTACGAGCAGTACTTC. Residues: CASSGTDYEQYF.

The chain combines TRBV7-2 with TRBJ2-5; D is possibly TRBD2 (6 bases). CDR3 length: 15 residues. Trimming stripped 2 bases from V and 1 base from J, with 11 bases between. Germline CDR1 and CDR2: SGHTA and FQGNSA. CDR3 coding DNA: TGTGCCAGCAGCTTACTCGCGGGAAGCCAAGAGACCCAGTACTTC. This translates into CASSLLAGSQETQYF.

V gene TRBV4-3 combines with J gene TRBJ2-7; D call uncertain. The germline V gene encodes CDR1 LGHNA and CDR2 YSLEER. V lost 0 bases and J lost 6, with 15 bases in between. The CDR3 has 15 amino acids. The DNA for the CDR3 is TGCGCCAGCAGCCAAGATATAGCAGTCTACCGCGAGCAGTACTTC. It is translated as CASSQDIAVYREQYF.

The chain recombines TRBV18 with TRBJ2-5; D ambiguous. Trimming took 1 base from V and 2 from J, leaving 11 bases between them. The CDR3 has 15 residues. In germline, CDR1 is KGHSH, CDR2 LQKENI. The CDR3 region has the DNA TGTGCCAGCTCACCACTCATGAGTCCTCAAGAGACCCAGTACTTC. Protein product: CASSPLMSPQETQYF.

The V and J genes are TRBV7-9 and TRBJ1-1; D is unclear. V dropped 3 bases and J dropped 10 bases, with 9 bases sitting between them. The CDR3 is 11 amino acids. The germline CDR1 and CDR2 sequences are SEHNR and FQNEAQ (reference sequence). The CDR3 loop reads CASSFTELAFF. DNA of the CDR3: TGTGCCAGCAGCTTTACAGAGTTAGCTTTCTTT.

The chain employs TRBV30 and TRBJ2-5; perhaps TRBD2 as D (6 bases). The CDR3 extends over 13 amino acids. Germline V gives CDR1 GTSNPN, CDR2 SVGIG (reference sequence). V lost 4 bases, J lost 5 bases, and 14 bases lay in between. As DNA, the CDR3 is TGTGCCTGGAACCGGGACTCCGGCGAGACCCAGTACTTC. It is translated as CAWNRDSGETQYF.

The J gene is TRBJ2-7, the V gene TRBV27, with 9 bases lining up with TRBD2. The CDR3 length is 17 residues. Germline V gene sequence: CDR1 MNHEY, CDR2 SMNVEV (reference sequence). The J segment lost 2 bases and the V segment lost 3 bases, leaving 11 bases of the junction unmatched. The DNA for the CDR3 is TGTGCCAGCAGTTTGTTGGCGGGAGCGGGAGGACCCTACGAGCAGTACTTC. As protein: CASSLLAGAGGPYEQYF.